Detailed here is one TCR beta chain. The antigen is undetermined. The sample comes from a study of cytomegalovirus exposure and HLA in healthy donors. As for the study in general: Sequencing of about 179 million T cells in an earlier analysis found 95 million to 120 million unique TCR beta sequences.

PCR amplification relied on 60 Vbeta primers (plus 13 Jbeta primers). In the original processing: Some 9.9 million shared chains were among approximately 87 million unique TCR beta chains counted in a later analysis. Here immunoSEQ multiplex PCR was the method, and the copy in TCRdb shows in-frame clones only, minus some. V, J and clone size are those of that table, while D and trimming were read from the DNA. The data show about 190,000 clones, with around 75% seen just once and about 3% held by the top ten. Study outcomes and limitations: There were a few CMV-associated chains whose specificity for CMV antigens was confirmed in vitro. Later on, a genetic analysis was performed. It linked a missense variant in DCLRE1C with V- and J-gene trimming of TCR beta.

In germline, CDR1 is SGHAT, CDR2 FQNNGV. The CDR3 contains 18 residues. V lost 0 bases to trimming and J lost 2 bases; unmatched junction nucleotides: 8. The sample consisted of PBMCs. The sequence was collected from a woman in her twenties or thirties in good health and CMV-seropositive. The V gene is TRBV11-2, the J gene TRBJ2-7, with 12 nucleotides matching TRBD2. This chain's CDR3 is CASSLDPRTSGRTYEQYF. The CDR3 bases are TGTGCCAGCAGCTTAGACCCCAGAACTAGCGGGAGGACCTACGAGCAGTACTTC.